The present entry profiles one T cell receptor beta chain with its context. Its specificity is not known. This record belongs to a study of cytomegalovirus exposure and HLA in healthy donors. V lost 4 bases to trimming and J lost 2 bases, with 6 bases between them. This CDR3 is built from 12 residues. Germline assignment: CDR1 SGHRS and CDR2 YFSETQ. The PCR ran on 60 Vbeta and 13 Jbeta primers. The table came from immunoSEQ multiplex PCR; TCRdb's copy has only in-frame clones and leaves some out. This sample yields approximately 100,000 clones, of which approximately 79% are seen a single time; 3% to 3.5% belongs to the top ten. Study results and caveats: Earlier analysis looked at TCR beta V segments, and most were productive about 87% or about 30% of the time.

Sequenced sample: PBMCs. The TCR originated in a woman between 40 and 50 years old in good health and CMV-seronegative. J is TRBJ1-2 and V is TRBV5-1, with D unresolved. Written as DNA, the CDR3 is TGCGCCAGCAGCCCGGGGAACTATGGCTACACCTTC. Its translation is CASSPGNYGYTF. The full variable domain, rest sourced from reference TRBV5-1 and TRBJ1-2, is KAGVTQTPRYLIKTRGQQVTLSCSPISGHRSVSWYQQTPGQGLQFLFEYFSETQRNKGNFPGRFSGRQFSNSRSEMNVSTLELGDSALYLCASSPGNYGYTFGSGTRLTVV.